This T cell receptor (beta chain) was obtained from a study of beta chain features in type 1 diabetes. This clone was seen more than once but under ten times. The authors reverse transcribed all of the isolated RNA, so sequencing captured expressed TCRB transcripts. Clones were sequenced by immunoSEQ multiplex PCR, and TCRdb holds only the in-frame ones, with some missing. The repertoire holds about 350,000 clones, with around a fifth as singletons. Germline CDR1 SGHRS, CDR2 YFSETQ. V gave up 4 bases and J gave up 4 bases, with 12 bases separating them. There are 14 residues in the CDR3. The source of this sequence is a woman under 30 in good health. Sample: naive CD4+ T cells from blood. The V and J genes are TRBV5-1 and TRBJ1-3; D is perhaps TRBD1 (6 bases). The CDR3 DNA follows: TGCGCCAGCAGCCCGCCAGGGGAGGGAAACACCATATATTTT. Translating gives CASSPPGEGNTIYF.